The 7 T cell receptor beta chains below come from one sample, sequenced in a study of regulatory dendritic cells for organ transplantation. Allogeneic regulatory or mature dendritic cells were co-cultured for roughly five days with CFSE-labeled sorted T cells at 1:10. Sequencing used immunoSEQ multiplex PCR; TCRdb keeps in-frame clones, though not all of them. The sample contains 13,000 or so clones, about 60% of which appear only once. The antigens for these receptors are not known. The sequenced sample was naive CD8+ T cells from blood cultured with dendritic cells. The subset here: CD45RA+ naive T cells. Receptors were obtained from a human donor in good health.

This clone was observed a handful of times. The rearrangement links TRBV6-6 to TRBJ1-2; D gene ambiguous. Germline lookup yields CDR1 MNHNY and CDR2 SVGAGI (reference sequence). V was trimmed by 2 bases and J by 4 bases, leaving 11 bases between them. CDR3 length equals 14 residues. CDR3: CASSYEGGVYGYTF. CDR3 nucleotide sequence: TGTGCCAGCAGTTACGAGGGAGGAGTCTATGGCTACACCTTC.

This clone turned up a few times. The V and J genes are TRBV9 and TRBJ2-1, with 12 bases fitting TRBD2. Trimming at V came to 1 base and at J to 0 bases, leaving 8 bases not matched to a gene. Germline V gene lookup returns CDR1 SGDLS and CDR2 YYNGEE. This CDR3 comprises 19 residues. CDR3 nucleotide sequence: TGTGCCAGCAGCGTATTGGCTAGCGGGGGGGACAGCTCCTACAATGAGCAGTTCTTC. Protein product: CASSVLASGGDSSYNEQFF.

V is TRBV5-4 and J is TRBJ2-7; TRBD2 agrees at 9 bases. V trimming: 5 bases; J trimming: 2 bases; junction bases outside the gene matches: 8. The germline CDR1 and CDR2 sequences are SGHNT and YYREEE (reference sequence). CDR3 length: 15 amino acids. CDR3 sequence: CASRPGLASTYEQYF. DNA for the CDR3: TGTGCCAGCAGACCAGGACTAGCGAGTACCTACGAGCAGTACTTC.

For the CDR3, the DNA is TGTGCCAGCAGCGTAGAGCTGGTAGCTAGCACAGATACGCAGTATTTT. It translates to CASSVELVASTDTQYF. The gene calls are TRBV9 and TRBJ2-3; D remains unclear. Trimming removed 0 bases from V and 0 bases from J, with 11 bases in between. The CDR3 totals 16 residues. The germline V gene has CDR1 SGDLS and CDR2 YYNGEE.

This chain joins TRBV11-3 and TRBJ2-7; D is perhaps TRBD1 (6 bases). Germline loops: CDR1 SGHNT, CDR2 YENEEA. Trimming stripped 3 bases from V and 3 bases from J, with 15 bases between. The CDR3 runs 15 residues. Written as DNA, the CDR3 is TGTGCCAGCAGCTTTTCAGGGGAGCCCGGCTACGAGCAGTACTTC. This encodes CASSFSGEPGYEQYF.

The CDR3 here is CASSIKTTNEKLFF. In nucleotides, the CDR3 is TGTGCCAGCAGCATTAAAACAACTAATGAAAAACTGTTTTTT. This chain connects TRBV7-8 to TRBJ1-4; no clear D. The CDR3 consists of 14 residues. V was pared by 5 bases and J by 0 bases, with 7 bases between. Germline V CDR1 and CDR2: SGHVS, FQNEAQ. The full variable domain, in which reference TRBV7-8 and TRBJ1-4 provide the parts outside the CDR3, is GAGVSQSPRYKVAKRGQDVALRCDPISGHVSLFWYQQALGQGPEFLTYFQNEAQLDKSGLPSDRFFAERPEGSVSTLKIQRTQQEDSAVYLCASSIKTTNEKLFFGSGTQLSVL.

This clone was detected a few times. The chain is built from TRBV6-1 and TRBJ2-3; 7 nucleotides match TRBD1. This CDR3 is 15 amino acids long. After removal of 3 bases from V and 0 bases from J, the junction contained 3 bases not matched to a gene. Germline CDR1 is MNHNS and CDR2 is SASEGT. CDR3 sequence reads: CASSDGTASTDTQYF. In DNA form, the CDR3 reads TGTGCCAGCAGTGACGGGACAGCTAGCACAGATACGCAGTATTTT.